The 2 T cell receptor beta chains below all came from one sample that was sequenced in a study of blood T cell repertoires in COVID-19. Sequencing used immunoSEQ multiplex PCR; TCRdb keeps in-frame clones, though not all of them. The sample lists under 50,000 clones, just over 90% occurring once. Specimen: peripheral blood. The origin of the receptors is a man aged 55 to 70 with COVID-19, enrolled during active disease.

V is TRBV19 and J is TRBJ2-1, with D possibly TRBD1 on 6 matching bases. Germline loops: CDR1 LNHDA, CDR2 SQIVND (reference sequence). This CDR3 has 15 amino acids. With 5 bases removed from V and 0 bases from J, the gap between germline ends came to 11 bases. This chain's CDR3 is CASSGQLSSYNEQFF. The CDR3 region has the DNA TGTGCCAGTAGTGGACAGCTGAGCTCCTACAATGAGCAGTTCTTC.

The chain uses TRBV6-4 and TRBJ2-3; perhaps TRBD2 as D (5 bases). The CDR3 loop spans 14 amino acids. The V gene's germline CDR1 is MRHNA and CDR2 SNTAGT. V lost 4 bases to trimming and J lost 2 bases, with 10 bases between them. Written as DNA, the CDR3 is TGTGCCAGCAGTGTGGACGGGAACACAGATACGCAGTATTTT. Translated: CASSVDGNTDTQYF.